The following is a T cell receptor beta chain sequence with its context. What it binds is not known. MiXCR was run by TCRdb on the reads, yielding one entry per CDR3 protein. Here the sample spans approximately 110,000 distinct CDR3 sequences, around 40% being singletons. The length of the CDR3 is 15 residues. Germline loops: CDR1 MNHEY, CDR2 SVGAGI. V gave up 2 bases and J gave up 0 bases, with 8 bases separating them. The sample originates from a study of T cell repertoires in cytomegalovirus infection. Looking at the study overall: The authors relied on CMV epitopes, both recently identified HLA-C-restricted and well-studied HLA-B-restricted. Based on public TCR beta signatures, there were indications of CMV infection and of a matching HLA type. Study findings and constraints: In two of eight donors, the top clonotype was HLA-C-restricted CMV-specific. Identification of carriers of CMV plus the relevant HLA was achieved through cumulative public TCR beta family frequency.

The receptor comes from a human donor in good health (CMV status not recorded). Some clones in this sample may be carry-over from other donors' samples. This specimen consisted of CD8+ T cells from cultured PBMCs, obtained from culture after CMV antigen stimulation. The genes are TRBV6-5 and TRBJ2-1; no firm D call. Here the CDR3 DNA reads TGTGCCAGCAGTTACGAGTTCCGCTCCTACAATGAGCAGTTCTTC. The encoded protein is CASSYEFRSYNEQFF.